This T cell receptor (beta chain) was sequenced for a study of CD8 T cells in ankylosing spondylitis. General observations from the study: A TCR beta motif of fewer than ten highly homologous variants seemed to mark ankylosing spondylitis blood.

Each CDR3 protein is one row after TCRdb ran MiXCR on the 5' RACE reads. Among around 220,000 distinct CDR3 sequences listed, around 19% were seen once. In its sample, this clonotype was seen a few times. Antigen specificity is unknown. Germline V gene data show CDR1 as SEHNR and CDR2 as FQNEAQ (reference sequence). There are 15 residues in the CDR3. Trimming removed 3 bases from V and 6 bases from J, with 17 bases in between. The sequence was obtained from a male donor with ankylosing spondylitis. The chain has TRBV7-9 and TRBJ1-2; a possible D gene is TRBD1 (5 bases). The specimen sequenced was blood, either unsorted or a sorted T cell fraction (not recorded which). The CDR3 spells CASSFQTALSDGYTF. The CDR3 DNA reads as TGTGCCAGCAGCTTCCAGACAGCCCTAAGTGATGGCTACACCTTC.